Below, 18 T cell receptor beta chains from the same sample are listed, as sequenced in a study of T cells in Graves' hyperthyroidism and ophthalmopathy. Researchers took RNA transcripts and amplified the TCR beta CDR3 regions from them. RT-PCR in the first round (using the HTBI primer set) targeted the TCR CDR3. MiXCR, run by TCRdb on the multiplex PCR reads, gives a single entry per CDR3 protein. The repertoire consists of 480,000 or so distinct CDR3 sequences, with 40% to 50% occurring once and the leading ten covering about 40%. What was sequenced was peripheral blood or thyroid tissue (not recorded which). The receptors were sampled from an adult woman with Graves' disease, either hyperthyroidism or ophthalmopathy (not recorded which).

Ten or more counts support this clonotype. The J gene is TRBJ2-5, the V gene TRBV4-3; D is perhaps TRBD1 (5 bases). From germline, CDR1 is LGHNA and CDR2 YSLEER. This CDR3 has 15 residues. Trimming left V 1 base short and J 2 bases short, with 11 bases between. CDR3 coding DNA: TGCGCCAGCAGCCAAGTTCAGGGTGGTCAAGAGACCCAGTACTTC. This sequence encodes CASSQVQGGQETQYF.

The chain links TRBV15 to TRBJ2-1, with no clear D. V was pared by 1 base and J by 8 bases, with 9 bases between. In germline, CDR1 is LNHNV, CDR2 YYDKDF (reference sequence). The CDR3 is made up of 13 amino acids. DNA of the CDR3: TGTGCCACCAGCAGAGGTTTAAGGGATGAGCAGTTCTTC. Its translation is CATSRGLRDEQFF. The variable domain in full, with the rest retrieved from reference TRBV15 and TRBJ2-1, is DAMVIQNPRYQVTQFGKPVTLSCSQTLNHNVMYWYQQKSSQAPKLLFHYYDKDFNNEADTPDNFQSRRPNTSFCFLDIRSPGLGDTAMYLCATSRGLRDEQFFGPGTRLTVL.

The chain employs TRBV29-1 and TRBJ2-7, with TRBD1 matching over 7 bases. J gave up 6 bases and V 4 bases, and 3 bases lay outside the gene matches. Germline CDR1 reads SQVTM; CDR2 reads ANQGSEA. CDR3 length: 11 residues. The CDR3 DNA sequence: TGCAGCGTTGGGTACAGGGGCGAGCAGTACTTC. Translation: CSVGYRGEQYF.

V and J are TRBV9 and TRBJ2-7; TRBD1 agrees at 7 bases. Germline CDR1 reads SGDLS; CDR2 reads YYNGEE. This CDR3 is built from 15 residues. With 3 bases clipped from V and 7 bases from J, the junction kept 13 bases outside the gene matches. CDR3 in DNA: TGTGCCAGCAGCGCAGGGGGTGGCCCGCTAGTGGAGCAGTACTTC. Amino acids: CASSAGGGPLVEQYF.

The chain uses TRBV5-1 and TRBJ2-7; 8 nucleotides line up with TRBD1. CDR3 length: 13 amino acids. Germline CDR1 reads SGHRS; CDR2 reads YFSETQ. Trimming at V came to 0 bases and at J to 6 bases, leaving 2 bases not matched to a gene. The CDR3 DNA follows: TGCGCCAGCAGCTTGGGGACAGGGATCGAGCAGTACTTC. The encoded protein is CASSLGTGIEQYF. The variable domain in full, completed from reference TRBV5-1 and TRBJ2-7, reads KAGVTQTPRYLIKTRGQQVTLSCSPISGHRSVSWYQQTPGQGLQFLFEYFSETQRNKGNFPGRFSGRQFSNSRSEMNVSTLELGDSALYLCASSLGTGIEQYFGPGTRLTVT.

The chain employs TRBV4-2 and TRBJ2-7; 9 positions match TRBD1. V was pared by 1 base and J by 3 bases, with 7 bases of the junction left unmatched. CDR3 length: 16 residues. Germline V gene lookup returns CDR1 LGHNA and CDR2 YNFKEQ. The CDR3 region is CASSQASRDRDYEQYF. In DNA, the CDR3 is TGTGCCAGCAGCCAAGCGAGCCGGGACAGGGACTACGAGCAGTACTTC.

The chain uses TRBV6-5 and TRBJ2-5, with 11 bases that match TRBD2. There are 17 residues in the CDR3. Germline loops: CDR1 MNHEY, CDR2 SVGAGI. The ends lost 6 bases at V and 4 bases at J; junction bases unmatched: 13. CDR3 protein: CASSTISGRGSLETQYF. Here the CDR3 DNA reads TGTGCCAGCAGCACCATTAGCGGGAGGGGTAGTCTAGAGACCCAGTACTTC.

In the case of this clonotype: One end of the junction is discordant with germline, which a read error may explain. The V gene is TRBV28, the J gene TRBJ2-2, with no clear D. Per germline, CDR1 MDHEN and CDR2 SYDVKM. This CDR3 has 14 residues. This chain's CDR3 is CASRMEPNTGELFF. In nucleotides, the CDR3 is TGTGCTAGCAGGATGGAGCCGAACACCGGGGAGCTGTTTTTT.

This clonotype was seen repeatedly, ten times or more. This chain links TRBV7-2 with TRBJ2-7, with D unresolved. The CDR3 runs to 11 residues. Trimming stripped 6 bases from V and 5 bases from J, with 8 bases between. The germline V gene encodes CDR1 SGHTA and CDR2 FQGNSA. The CDR3, as DNA: TGTGCCAGCAGTCCCAAGAACGAGCAGTACTTC. Its protein product is CASSPKNEQYF.

This chain links TRBV9 with TRBJ1-1; the match to TRBD1 covers 8 bases. Germline V gene data show CDR1 as SGDLS and CDR2 as YYNGEE. V gave up 5 bases and J gave up 4 bases; unmatched junction bases: 7. CDR3 length: 14 amino acids. CDR3 sequence reads: CASSEEDRVTEAFF. The CDR3 DNA sequence: TGTGCCAGCAGTGAAGAGGACAGGGTCACTGAAGCTTTCTTT.

This clonotype has more than one count but fewer than ten. The chain combines TRBV10-3 with TRBJ1-5; weak D call: TRBD1 (5 bases). Deletions cut 0 bases from V and 7 bases from J, with 16 bases between. The CDR3 sequence is 16 residues long. CDR1 and CDR2 from the germline V gene are ENHRY and SYGVKD. CDR3 nucleotides: TGTGCCATCAGTGAGTCGACGCTTACAGGCGTACAGCCCCAGCATTTT. Translation gives CAISESTLTGVQPQHF.

This clonotype occurred a few times. The rearrangement joins TRBV29-1 to TRBJ2-2; a possible D gene is TRBD1 (5 bases). V was cut by 3 bases and J by 1 base, with 9 bases left in between. The V gene's germline CDR1 is SQVTM and CDR2 ANQGSEA. The CDR3 contains 14 residues. This chain's CDR3 is CSVDGRENTGELFF. The DNA of the CDR3 is TGCAGCGTTGATGGCAGGGAGAACACCGGGGAGCTGTTTTTT.

The table lists this clonotype with many counts. The rearrangement uses TRBV10-3 and TRBJ1-1; TRBD1 matches 7 bases. The junction had 2 bases not matched to a gene; V was cut back by 10 bases and J by 0 bases. CDR3 size: 12 residues. The germline CDR1 and CDR2 sequences are ENHRY and SYGVKD. CDR3 residues: CATGTVNTEAFF. The CDR3 bases are TGTGCCACGGGGACAGTGAACACTGAAGCTTTCTTT.

This chain joins TRBV6-4 and TRBJ1-2; a weak D match, TRBD1 (6 bases). The germline V and J ends were trimmed by 7 bases and 6 bases, with 15 bases remaining between them. Germline V gives CDR1 MRHNA, CDR2 SNTAGT. This CDR3 region has 13 residues. The CDR3 nucleotides read TGTGCCAGCAAGGGGGACGGAATGCATGGCTACACCTTC. Translated, it gives CASKGDGMHGYTF.

As for this clonotype: As the CDR3 is not closed by the conserved phenylalanine or tryptophan, this likely results from a read error. This chain joins TRBV20-1 and TRBJ1-1; no reliable D call. This CDR3 is 14 amino acids long. CDR1 and CDR2 (germline): DFQATT, SNEGSKA (reference sequence). As DNA, the CDR3 is TGCGGTGCTAGGGATGTTAAGGGTTCCACTGAAGCTTTCTCT. Protein sequence: CGARDVKGSTEAFS.

The V and J genes are TRBV12-3 or TRBV12-4 and TRBJ2-2, with TRBD2 matching over 9 bases. Unmatched junction bases numbered 15, after V lost 5 bases and J lost 5 bases. The length of the CDR3 is 18 residues. CDR3 sequence reads: CASSILRAGGVGTGELFF. CDR3 DNA sequence: TGTGCCAGCAGTATCCTACGAGCGGGAGGAGTTGGGACCGGGGAGCTGTTTTTT.

The CDR3 nucleotides read TGCGCCAGCAGTCTCGACAGTACCTATTCACCCCTCCACTTT. This gives the protein CASSLDSTYSPLHF. This rearrangement joins TRBV10-2 to TRBJ1-6; D may be TRBD1 (5 bases). CDR3 length: 14 amino acids. V lost 5 bases and J 8 bases, leaving 13 bases between the germline ends. The germline V gene has CDR1 WSHSY and CDR2 SAAADI.

V gene TRBV20-1 combines with J gene TRBJ1-5; possible D gene TRBD1, 6 bases. CDR1 and CDR2 (germline): DFQATT, SNEGSKA (reference sequence). Between the trimmed V and J ends, which lost 6 bases and 9 bases, there was a span of 15 bases. CDR3 length: 12 residues. The CDR3 nucleotides read TGCAGTGCAAGGGGGGTCGGGGGGCCCCAGCATTTT. This translates into CSARGVGGPQHF.